Included here is one TCR beta chain sequence, with context. These data come from a study of blood T cell repertoires in COVID-19. Study details: Some COVID-19 samples were acute and others convalescent; all came from the United States, Italy and Spain. Sources were T cells, B-cell-depleted T cells, or PBMCs; the material itself was cDNA or gDNA.

One Seattle source followed patients from active infection through their disease course. In the authors' workflow: Amplification of reference gene primers provided the estimated nucleated cell counts. TCRdb's table, derived via immunoSEQ multiplex PCR, lists solely in-frame clones and lacks some. From that table come the V and J calls and clone size; the DNA was used to work out D and trimming. This sample yields 250,000 to 350,000 clones, of which about 93% are seen a single time; about 6.8% belongs to the top ten. Germline V lookup: CDR1 ENHRY, CDR2 SYGVKD. The CDR3 contains 13 residues. The ends lost 7 bases at V and 5 bases at J; junction bases unmatched: 6.

This chain joins TRBV10-3 and TRBJ2-7; 9 nucleotides agree with TRBD1. Material: peripheral blood. The sequence came from a woman aged 30 to 39 with COVID-19, enrolled during active disease. The CDR3 coding sequence is TGTGCCATCACCTCGACAGGGGGGAACGAGCAGTACTTC. This sequence encodes CAITSTGGNEQYF.